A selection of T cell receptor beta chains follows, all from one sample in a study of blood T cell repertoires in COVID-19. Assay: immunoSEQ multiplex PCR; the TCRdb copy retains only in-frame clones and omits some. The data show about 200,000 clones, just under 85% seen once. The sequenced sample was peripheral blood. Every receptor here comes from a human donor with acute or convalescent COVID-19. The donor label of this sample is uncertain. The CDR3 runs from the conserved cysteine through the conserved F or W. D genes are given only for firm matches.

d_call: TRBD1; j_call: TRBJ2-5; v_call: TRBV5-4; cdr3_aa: CASSSDRVGTQYF
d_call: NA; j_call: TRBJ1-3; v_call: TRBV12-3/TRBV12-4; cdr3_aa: CASSPQGNTIYF
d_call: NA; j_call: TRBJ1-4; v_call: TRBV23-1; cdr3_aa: CASSLGGREKLFF
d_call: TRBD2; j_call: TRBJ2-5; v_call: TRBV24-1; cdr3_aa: CATSDGGLAGLETQYF
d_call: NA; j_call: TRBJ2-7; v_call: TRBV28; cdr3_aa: CASSLSTPRGRGLYF
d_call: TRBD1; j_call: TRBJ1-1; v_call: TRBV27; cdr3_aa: CASKRVGGQPHTEAFF
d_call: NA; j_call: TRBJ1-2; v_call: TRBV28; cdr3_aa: CASSLREVNYGYTF
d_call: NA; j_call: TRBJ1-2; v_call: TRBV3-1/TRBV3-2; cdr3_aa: CASSQGVEGGYGYTF
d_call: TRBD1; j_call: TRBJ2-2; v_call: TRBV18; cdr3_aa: CASSLRGQATGELFF
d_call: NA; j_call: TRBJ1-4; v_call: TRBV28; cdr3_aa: CASRSGTLANEKLFF
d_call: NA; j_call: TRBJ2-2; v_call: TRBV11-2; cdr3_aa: CASSLGGKNTGELFF
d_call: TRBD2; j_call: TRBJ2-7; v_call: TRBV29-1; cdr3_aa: CSVRLAGVVYEQYF
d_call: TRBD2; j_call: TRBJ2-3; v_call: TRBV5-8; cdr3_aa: CASSLVWREAQDTQYF
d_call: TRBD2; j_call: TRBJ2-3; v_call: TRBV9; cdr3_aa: CASSSSGTSGRTDTQYF
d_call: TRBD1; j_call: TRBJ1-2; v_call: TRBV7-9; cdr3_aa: CASSLITGTGRGGYTF
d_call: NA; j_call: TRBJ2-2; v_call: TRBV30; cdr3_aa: CAWALNTGELFF
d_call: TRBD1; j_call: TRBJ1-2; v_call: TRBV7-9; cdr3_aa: CASSLGEQLTGSNYGYTF
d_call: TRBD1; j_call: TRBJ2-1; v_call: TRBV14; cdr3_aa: CASSHDRGREQFF
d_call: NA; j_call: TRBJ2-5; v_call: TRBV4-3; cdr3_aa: CASSQEEGLTQYF
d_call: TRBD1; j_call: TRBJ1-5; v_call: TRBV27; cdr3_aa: CASRYGTGRDQPQHF
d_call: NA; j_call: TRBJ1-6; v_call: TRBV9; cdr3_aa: CASSVGGSGEALHF
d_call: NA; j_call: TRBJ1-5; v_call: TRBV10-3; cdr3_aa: CAISLGGGNQPQHF
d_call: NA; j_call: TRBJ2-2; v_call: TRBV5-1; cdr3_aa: CASSLASSNTGELFF
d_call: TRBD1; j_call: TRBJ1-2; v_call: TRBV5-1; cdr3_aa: CASRRYRDRAYGYTF
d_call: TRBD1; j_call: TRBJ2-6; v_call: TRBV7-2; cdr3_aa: CASRGTGVSGANVLTF
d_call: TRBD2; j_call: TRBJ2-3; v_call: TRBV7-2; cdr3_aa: CASSLRGRLADTQYF
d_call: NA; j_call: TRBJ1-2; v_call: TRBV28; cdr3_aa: CASSLVAGGYTF
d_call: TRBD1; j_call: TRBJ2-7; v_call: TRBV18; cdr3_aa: CASSQGQGAFYEQYF
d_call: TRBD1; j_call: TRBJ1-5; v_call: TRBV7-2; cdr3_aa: CASSLAGGINQPQHF
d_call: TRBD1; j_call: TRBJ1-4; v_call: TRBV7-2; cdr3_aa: CASSRTGPNEKLFF
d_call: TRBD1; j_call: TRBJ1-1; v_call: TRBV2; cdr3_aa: CASSLQGRTEAFF
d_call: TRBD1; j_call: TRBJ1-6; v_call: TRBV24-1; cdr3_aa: CATSDFPEQGANSPLHF
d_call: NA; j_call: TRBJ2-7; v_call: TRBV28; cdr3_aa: CASTLRLVGEQYF
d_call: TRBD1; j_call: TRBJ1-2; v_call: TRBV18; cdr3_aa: CASSPEGASGPPTF
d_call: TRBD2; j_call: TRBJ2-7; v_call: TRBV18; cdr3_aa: CASSPLAGGDEQYF
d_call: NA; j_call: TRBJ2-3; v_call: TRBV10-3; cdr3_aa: CAITPTGDTQYF
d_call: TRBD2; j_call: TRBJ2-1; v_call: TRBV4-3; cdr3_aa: CASSREAGGPNEQFF
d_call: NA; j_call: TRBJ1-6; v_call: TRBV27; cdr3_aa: CASSPVVWRVGSSYNSPLHF
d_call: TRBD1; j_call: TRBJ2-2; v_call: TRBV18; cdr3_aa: CASRKQTGRTGELFF
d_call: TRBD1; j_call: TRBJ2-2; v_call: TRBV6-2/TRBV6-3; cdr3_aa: CASIYGTVTGELFF
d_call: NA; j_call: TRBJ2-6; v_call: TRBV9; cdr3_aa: CASSPRGGSGANVLTF
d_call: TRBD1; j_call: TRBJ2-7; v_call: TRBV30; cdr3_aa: CASGQGAYEQYF
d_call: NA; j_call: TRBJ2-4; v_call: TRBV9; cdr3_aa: CASSVGGGSKNIQYF
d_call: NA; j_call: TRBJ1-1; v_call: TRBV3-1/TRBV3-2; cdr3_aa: CASSQTKGAAMNTEAFF
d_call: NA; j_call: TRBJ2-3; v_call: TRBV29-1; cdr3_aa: CSVWRDSDTQYF
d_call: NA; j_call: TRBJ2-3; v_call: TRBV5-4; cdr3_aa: CASSSTPGYRADTQYF
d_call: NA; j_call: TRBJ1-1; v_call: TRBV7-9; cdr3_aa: CASSPTALNTEAFF
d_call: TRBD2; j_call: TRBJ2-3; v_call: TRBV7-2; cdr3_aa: CASSTPSGSTDTQYF
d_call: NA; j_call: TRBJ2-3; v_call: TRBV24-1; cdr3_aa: CATSGARGSTDTQYF
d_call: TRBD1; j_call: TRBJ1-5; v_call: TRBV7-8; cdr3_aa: CASSSLLGTGGLGSKPQHF
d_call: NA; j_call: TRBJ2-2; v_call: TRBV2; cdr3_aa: CASSVGPGELFF
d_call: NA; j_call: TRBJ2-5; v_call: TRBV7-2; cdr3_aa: CASSLLGRETQYF
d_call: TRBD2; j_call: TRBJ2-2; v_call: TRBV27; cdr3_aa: CASTPGLAGTGELFF
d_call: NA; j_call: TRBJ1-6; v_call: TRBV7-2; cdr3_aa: CASSLAYRTSPLHF
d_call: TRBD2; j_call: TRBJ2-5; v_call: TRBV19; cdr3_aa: CASSSGSRETQYF
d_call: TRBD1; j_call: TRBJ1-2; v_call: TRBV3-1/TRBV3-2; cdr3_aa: CASSNRGANYGYTF